The subject of this entry is one T cell receptor (beta chain). Its antigen is still unknown. Some clones are missing from TCRdb's copy, which holds only in-frame ones; the method was immunoSEQ multiplex PCR. The data contain about 2.4 million clones, roughly 92% of them singletons. The data were obtained in a study of shared clonotypes between healthy human individuals. Study findings and constraints: The genetic and exposure-history diversity represented was limited by few donors. Sequencing of the sorted subsets was shown by rarefaction to be incomplete despite large depth.

V was pared by 6 bases and J by 1 base, with 13 bases between. The CDR3 loop spans 14 amino acids. Germline loops: CDR1 SGHRS, CDR2 YFSETQ. This clonotype was sampled from a man between 18 and 29 years old in good health. V is TRBV5-1 and J is TRBJ2-5; maybe TRBD1 (7 bases). The sample consisted of naive CD4+ T cells sorted from blood. Subset in this sample: CD45RA+ positively selected. For the CDR3, the DNA is TGCGCCAGCACCCAGGGGGGACTCCAAGAGACCCAGTACTTC. Translating it yields CASTQGGLQETQYF.